This TCR beta chain came from a study of T-cell reconstitution after alpha-beta-depleted transplantation in children. General study findings and limits: The study reportedly traced alpha-beta T cells about two months after transplant to several hundred expanded graft clones.

Worth noting for this clonotype: The antigen remains undetermined. A read error may explain this, as a much larger clone is one base away.

V was pared by 1 base and J by 10 bases, with 13 bases between. The CDR3 is 14 residues long. Germline lookup yields CDR1 LGHDT and CDR2 YNNKEL (reference sequence). The TCRbeta library incorporated unique molecular identifiers. TCRdb itself ran the PCR reads through MiXCR, one entry per CDR3 protein. The table has about 150,000 distinct CDR3 sequences, 8% to 10% seen once. The sample consisted of PBMCs, mostly from graft donor cells, taken 180 days after TCRalphabeta/CD19-depleted stem cell transplant. The sequence was collected from a female patient aged 2-10 years who had a stem cell transplant for congenital amegakaryocytic thrombocytopenia, so the T cells may come from the graft donor. The chain recombines TRBV3-1 with TRBJ2-2, with D possibly being TRBD2 (5 bases). In DNA, the CDR3 is TGTGCCAGCAGCCAAGGGAACTTCGGGGTGGAGCTGTTTTTT. It codes for CASSQGNFGVELFF.